The rows below give T cell receptor beta chains drawn from one sample of a study of blood T cell repertoires in COVID-19. Data came from immunoSEQ multiplex PCR; TCRdb stores just in-frame clones and leaves some out. The sample carries 95,000 to 100,000 clones, around 94% recorded once. Specimen: peripheral blood. These receptors were collected from a man between 50 and 59 years old with active COVID-19. Both conserved end residues are part of each CDR3. The order of the fields is V gene, J gene, clone size, D gene, CDR3 protein, CDR3 DNA. The D gene is left open where the match is weak. Some rows have no size entry. The others give once, few or many, or a class for an expanded clone.

TRBV10-1	TRBJ2-2	NA	NA	CASRTGYPSLGELFF	TGCGCCAGCAGAACAGGTTATCCCAGCCTCGGGGAGCTGTTTTTT
TRBV18	TRBJ1-5	few	NA	CASSPEAGPQHF	TGTGCCAGCTCACCGGAAGCAGGGCCCCAGCATTTT
TRBV7-9	TRBJ2-7	NA	NA	CASSREGWGYEQYF	TGTGCCAGCAGCCGCGAGGGATGGGGCTACGAGCAGTACTTC
TRBV27	TRBJ1-2	NA	NA	CASSYSANYGYTF	TGTGCCAGCAGTTACTCCGCTAATTATGGCTACACCTTC
TRBV25-1	TRBJ2-2	NA	TRBD1	CASQDRGTTGELFF	TGTGCCAGCCAAGACAGGGGCACCACCGGGGAGCTGTTTTTT
TRBV27	TRBJ1-1	NA	NA	CASSFDLGGLGTEAFF	TGTGCCAGCAGTTTCGACCTCGGGGGGTTGGGCACTGAAGCTTTCTTT
TRBV18	TRBJ1-1	NA	TRBD1	CASSRDRPNTEAFF	TGTGCCAGCTCCAGGGACAGGCCGAACACTGAAGCTTTCTTT
TRBV29-1	TRBJ2-7	NA	TRBD2	CSVETSGSHEQYF	TGCAGCGTCGAGACTAGCGGGTCCCACGAGCAGTACTTC
TRBV4-1	TRBJ1-5	once	NA	CASSQGMAGNQPQHF	TGCGCCAGCAGCCAAGGAATGGCAGGGAATCAGCCCCAGCATTTT
TRBV24-1	TRBJ1-1	NA	NA	CATSDGDREGAFF	TGTGCCACCAGTGATGGGGACCGGGAGGGAGCTTTCTTT
TRBV28	TRBJ2-7	NA	NA	CASSLGPGLSYEQYF	TGTGCCAGCAGCCTCGGTCCAGGGCTTTCCTACGAGCAGTACTTC
TRBV19	TRBJ2-2	NA	NA	CASRQLANTGELFF	TGTGCCAGTAGGCAACTCGCGAACACCGGGGAGCTGTTTTTT
TRBV6-5	TRBJ1-6	once	NA	CASSYTAGTMGSPLHF	TGTGCCAGCAGTTACACCGCCGGGACAATGGGGTCACCCCTCCACTTT
TRBV28	TRBJ2-1	NA	TRBD2	CASSRRGLAGYNEQFF	TGTGCCAGCAGCCGACGAGGACTAGCGGGCTACAATGAGCAGTTCTTC
TRBV5-1	TRBJ2-6	once	NA	CASSDWGANVLTF	TGCGCCAGCAGCGACTGGGGGGCCAACGTCCTGACTTTC
TRBV28	TRBJ1-6	NA	NA	CASSSFQGSYNSPLHF	TGTGCCAGCAGTTCATTCCAGGGGAGCTATAATTCACCCCTCCACTTT
TRBV19	TRBJ1-4	once	TRBD1	CASTGTGNEKLFF	TGTGCCAGTACGGGGACAGGGAATGAAAAACTGTTTTTT
TRBV10-3	TRBJ2-7	few	TRBD2	CAISLSGSDYEQYF	TGTGCCATCAGCCTTAGCGGGAGTGACTACGAGCAGTACTTC
TRBV24-1	TRBJ1-2	NA	TRBD1	CATSDSGQGYGYTF	TGTGCCACCAGTGATTCAGGACAGGGCTATGGCTACACCTTC
TRBV29-1	TRBJ2-7	NA	NA	CSVEVAGAYEQYF	TGCAGCGTTGAGGTCGCAGGCGCCTACGAGCAGTACTTC
TRBV23-1	TRBJ1-5	NA	NA	CASRTADQPQHF	TGCGCCAGCAGGACAGCCGATCAGCCCCAGCATTTT
TRBV30	TRBJ2-2	NA	TRBD2	CAWSVGLAHTGELFF	TGTGCCTGGAGTGTAGGACTAGCGCACACCGGGGAGCTGTTTTTT
TRBV2	TRBJ1-1	NA	NA	CADFLTEQGVGTEAFF	TGTGCCGATTTTTTGACCGAACAGGGAGTTGGCACTGAAGCTTTCTTT
TRBV24-1	TRBJ2-1	NA	NA	CATRGAGNEQFF	TGTGCCACCAGGGGAGCCGGCAATGAGCAGTTCTTC
TRBV6-5	TRBJ2-2	NA	NA	CASSQGRAGELFF	TGTGCCAGCAGCCAGGGGAGGGCCGGGGAGCTGTTTTTT
TRBV11-2	TRBJ2-7	NA	NA	CASSLDSAQTYEQYF	TGTGCCAGCAGCTTAGATAGCGCGCAGACCTACGAGCAGTACTTC
TRBV27	TRBJ2-3	NA	NA	CASSLFGGGKETDTQYF	TGTGCCAGCAGTTTATTTGGTGGAGGAAAGGAGACAGATACGCAGTATTTT
TRBV3-1/TRBV3-2	TRBJ2-1	NA	TRBD2	CASSQGASGSRNEQFF	TGTGCCAGCAGCCAAGGGGCCAGCGGGAGTCGGAATGAGCAGTTCTTC
TRBV28	TRBJ1-1	NA	NA	CASSLSSGGRREAFF	TGTGCCAGCAGTTTATCTTCGGGGGGCCGTCGTGAAGCTTTCTTT
TRBV11-3	TRBJ2-1	NA	TRBD2	CASSSGLAGVDEQFF	TGTGCCAGCAGCTCAGGACTAGCGGGAGTGGATGAGCAGTTCTTC
TRBV28	TRBJ1-1	NA	NA	CASSPGTLNTEAFF	TGTGCCAGCAGTCCGGGGACACTGAACACTGAAGCTTTCTTT
TRBV3-1/TRBV3-2	TRBJ2-7	NA	TRBD2	CASSQGSKTSGRAKEQYF	TGTGCCAGCAGCCAAGGCTCAAAGACTAGCGGGAGGGCCAAAGAGCAGTACTTC